Listed below are T cell receptor beta chains from one sample, sequenced in a study of cytomegalovirus exposure and HLA in healthy donors. Clones were sequenced by immunoSEQ multiplex PCR, and TCRdb holds only the in-frame ones, with some missing. The sample holds roughly 50,000 clones. The sequenced sample consisted of PBMCs. The source is a female donor in good health and CMV-seronegative. The CDR3 runs from the conserved cysteine through the conserved F or W. The D gene is left open where the match is weak.

v_call: TRBV6-5; d_call: .; j_call: TRBJ2-1; cdr3_nt: TGTGCCAGCAGTTATGTAGCGGTTGACAATGAGCAGTTCTTC; cdr3_aa: CASSYVAVDNEQFF
v_call: TRBV6-5; d_call: TRBD1; j_call: TRBJ1-1; cdr3_nt: TGTGCCAGCTCCCCGGGACAGGGGATTTTTGAAGCTTTCTTT; cdr3_aa: CASSPGQGIFEAFF
v_call: TRBV7-2; d_call: TRBD1; j_call: TRBJ1-2; cdr3_nt: TGTGCCAGCAGCCGCCGAGGGGGCGAAGTAGGCTACACCTTC; cdr3_aa: CASSRRGGEVGYTF
v_call: TRBV7-2; d_call: TRBD2; j_call: TRBJ2-5; cdr3_nt: TGTGCCAGCAGCTTGGCGGGGGGGCTAGAGACCCAGTACTTC; cdr3_aa: CASSLAGGLETQYF
v_call: TRBV13; d_call: TRBD2; j_call: TRBJ2-7; cdr3_nt: TGTGCCAGCAGCTATGGGGTTGGGCGGGGGGTCTACGAGCAGTACTTC; cdr3_aa: CASSYGVGRGVYEQYF
v_call: TRBV5-1; d_call: TRBD1; j_call: TRBJ1-1; cdr3_nt: TGCGCCAGCAGGGGACAGTACACTGAAGCTTTCTTT; cdr3_aa: CASRGQYTEAFF
v_call: TRBV13; d_call: .; j_call: TRBJ1-3; cdr3_nt: TGTGCCAGCAGCCCACAGGGTTATGGAAACACCATATATTTT; cdr3_aa: CASSPQGYGNTIYF
v_call: TRBV7-9; d_call: .; j_call: TRBJ1-2; cdr3_nt: TGTGCCAGCAGCTTAGCGACACTGGGCTATGGCTACACCTTC; cdr3_aa: CASSLATLGYGYTF
v_call: TRBV19; d_call: .; j_call: TRBJ1-2; cdr3_nt: TGTGCCAGTAGCCCTAGCGTAGGGGTGAACTATGGCTACACCTTC; cdr3_aa: CASSPSVGVNYGYTF
v_call: TRBV7-2; d_call: .; j_call: TRBJ1-6; cdr3_nt: TGTGCCAGCAGCCAAACAGGGAAACCTAATTCACCCCTCCACTTT; cdr3_aa: CASSQTGKPNSPLHF
v_call: TRBV27; d_call: TRBD1; j_call: TRBJ2-3; cdr3_nt: TGTGCCAGCTCGAGACAGGGTAGCACAGATACGCAGTATTTT; cdr3_aa: CASSRQGSTDTQYF
v_call: TRBV4-3; d_call: TRBD1; j_call: TRBJ2-2; cdr3_nt: TGCGCCAGCAGCCAAGGACAGGGTAGCACCGGGGAGCTGTTTTTT; cdr3_aa: CASSQGQGSTGELFF
v_call: TRBV19; d_call: .; j_call: TRBJ1-1; cdr3_nt: TGTGCCAGTAGTATAGGGAAAGGGGCTGATTGGAAGACTGAAGCTTTCTTT; cdr3_aa: CASSIGKGADWKTEAFF
v_call: TRBV15; d_call: TRBD2; j_call: TRBJ2-1; cdr3_nt: TGTGCCACCAGCCGGCCGAGCGGGAGGCCTTACAATGAGCAGTTCTTC; cdr3_aa: CATSRPSGRPYNEQFF
v_call: TRBV4-2; d_call: .; j_call: TRBJ2-7; cdr3_nt: TGTGCCAGCAGCCAAACCACAGGACGGTCCTACGAGCAGTACTTC; cdr3_aa: CASSQTTGRSYEQYF
v_call: TRBV27; d_call: .; j_call: TRBJ1-2; cdr3_nt: TGTGCCAGCAGTCTCAACAGTCAGAGATATGGCTACACCTTC; cdr3_aa: CASSLNSQRYGYTF